This record concerns one TCR beta chain sequence. Its antigen has not been determined. Nothing much larger sits one base from this clone, and base qualities are not available. The data were obtained in a study of blood T cell repertoires in COVID-19 (dated by TCRdb to between 2020 and 2021). Some background on the complete study: Collaborator samples came from the United States, Italy and Spain and covered acute and convalescent phases of COVID-19. The prospective study material was composed of cDNA or gDNA derived from T cells, B-cell-depleted T cells, or PBMCs. The dataset comprised deeply sampled blood TCRbeta repertoires from subjects exposed to, actively infected with, or recovered from COVID-19. The repertoires were made available in a free public database intended to serve as a resource for research on the immune response to SARS-CoV-2. The samples were drawn from two sources: the first 160 participants of the ongoing ImmuneRACE study, and 950 to 1,500 subjects contributed by 6 global collaborators. A de-identified subject ID, COVID-19 status, age in years and sex were almost always included in the sample metadata. Where HLA class I and class II types were available, the types were taken from metadata supplied by the sample provider, not from assay-based typing. Beyond this particular receptor, the publication reports: The quantity of clinical and demographic metadata differed by source and by participant and was supplied without curation.

One collaborating source in Seattle enrolled patients during active infection and followed them longitudinally through the course of disease. Collaborating institutions collected whole blood in K2EDTA tubes following their own protocols. For TCRbeta analysis, collaborators shipped samples as frozen whole blood, isolated PBMCs, or DNA extracted from either of those sample types. The immunoSEQ Assay, a bias-controlled multiplex PCR, was used to amplify TCRbeta CDR3 regions from genomic DNA. Per the source publication's procedure: The number of nucleated cells in each sample was estimated by amplification of reference gene primers within the assay. Sequence reads were collapsed and filtered to measure the absolute abundance of every unique TCRbeta CDR3 rearrangement. For each sample, productive Simpson clonality was calculated as the square root of Simpson's diversity index across productive rearrangements. TCRdb stores this immuneACCESS table with in-frame sequences only. Part of the clones is absent; in the studies checked, under half of the shortfall reflects unresolved V genes, and no reason is known for the rest. V, J and clone size derive from that table, while D and trimming were established from the DNA sequence. The sample yields over 50,000 clones; 55% to 80% were counted once. The ten most abundant clones make up 4% to 5.5% of the sample.

The germline V end is reduced by 0 bases and the J end by 4 bases; junction bases left unmatched: 3. From cysteine to phenylalanine, the CDR3 is 14 amino acids long. The entry retains the CDR3 DNA only, 42 bases that are in frame from base 1. Taken from the germline V gene, the CDR1 and CDR2 loops are SGHRS and YFSETQ. The chain links TRBV5-1 with TRBJ1-2; 7 middle bases align to TRBD1. The TCR comes from an older woman with COVID-19, enrolled during active disease. The specimen was peripheral blood. The CDR3 reads as follows: CASSLGQGGYGYTF. In nucleotide form, the sequence is TGCGCCAGCAGCTTGGGTCAGGGGGGCTATGGCTACACCTTC.